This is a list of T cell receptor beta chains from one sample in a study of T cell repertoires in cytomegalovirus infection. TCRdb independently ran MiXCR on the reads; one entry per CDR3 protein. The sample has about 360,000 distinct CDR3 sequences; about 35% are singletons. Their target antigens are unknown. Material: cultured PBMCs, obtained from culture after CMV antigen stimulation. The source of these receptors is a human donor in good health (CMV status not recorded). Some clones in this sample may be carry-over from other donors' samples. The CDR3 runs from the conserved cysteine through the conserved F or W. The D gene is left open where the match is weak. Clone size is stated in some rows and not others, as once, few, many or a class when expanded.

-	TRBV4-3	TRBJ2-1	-	TGCGCCAGCAGCCAAGACGGACCCGGAAACAATGAGCAGTTCTTC	CASSQDGPGNNEQFF
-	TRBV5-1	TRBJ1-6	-	TGCGCCAGTACGACCCACGGGGCCAATAATTCACCCCTCCACTTT	CASTTHGANNSPLHF
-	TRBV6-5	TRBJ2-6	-	TGTGCCAGCAGTTACTCGATCCTAAGTTCTGGGGCCAACGTCCTGACTTTC	CASSYSILSSGANVLTF
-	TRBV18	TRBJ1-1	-	TGTGCCAGCTCACCACAGACAGAGATGAACACTGAAGCTTTCTTT	CASSPQTEMNTEAFF
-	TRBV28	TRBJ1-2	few	TGTGCCAGCAGTTCCGTCCCCGGCAGCGACTATGGCTACACCTTC	CASSSVPGSDYGYTF
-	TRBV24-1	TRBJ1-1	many	TGTGCCACCAGTGATTCGTCCGGGACAAGGAACACTGAAGCTTTCTTT	CATSDSSGTRNTEAFF
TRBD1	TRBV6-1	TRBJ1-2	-	TGTGCCAGCAGCCCCGGGACAGGGATTGGTCATGGCTACACCTTC	CASSPGTGIGHGYTF
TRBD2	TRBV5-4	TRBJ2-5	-	TGTGCCAGCAGCTTGGGAAGTAGCGGGCTCTCCCAAGAGACCCAGTACTTC	CASSLGSSGLSQETQYF
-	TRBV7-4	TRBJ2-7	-	TGTGCCAGCAGCTTTGACTTGCACTACGAGCAGTACTTC	CASSFDLHYEQYF
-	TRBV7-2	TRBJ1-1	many	TGTGCCAGCAGCTTAGGGAATCAGGGATTGATCGCTTTCTTT	CASSLGNQGLIAFF
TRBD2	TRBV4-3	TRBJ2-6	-	TGCGCCAGCAGCCAAGGGGCTGGGGCGGGAGGTCCCCGGGTGGGGGCCAACGTCCTGACTTTC	CASSQGAGAGGPRVGANVLTF
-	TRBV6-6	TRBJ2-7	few	TGTGCCAGCAGTGATCCCCCCGGTCAGCAGCAGTACTTC	CASSDPPGQQQYF
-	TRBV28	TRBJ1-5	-	TGTGCCAGCAGTTTAGGGCAGCCCCAGCATTTT	CASSLGQPQHF
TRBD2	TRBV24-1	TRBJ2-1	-	TGTGCCACCAGTGATGTCTCGGGACTAGCGGGAGGAAGGTCCTACAATGAGCAGTTCTTC	CATSDVSGLAGGRSYNEQFF
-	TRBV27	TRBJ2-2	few	TGTGCCAGCAGTTTATGGAGCCCCTCAGAGGCGCACACCGGGGAGCTGTTTTTT	CASSLWSPSEAHTGELFF
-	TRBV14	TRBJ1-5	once	TGTGCCAGCAGCCAAGATGGGGGGGCCGGGCAGCCCCAGCATTTT	CASSQDGGAGQPQHF
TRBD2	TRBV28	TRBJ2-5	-	TGTGCCAGCAGTTTAATTAGCGGGAGATCAGAGACCCAGTACTTC	CASSLISGRSETQYF
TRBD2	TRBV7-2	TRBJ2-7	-	TGTGCCAGCAGCTCAGAAGATAGCGGGAGACCGGACGAGCAGTACTTC	CASSSEDSGRPDEQYF
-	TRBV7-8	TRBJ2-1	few	TGTGCCAGCAGACGGGGGAGCTCCTACAATGAGCAGTTCTTC	CASRRGSSYNEQFF
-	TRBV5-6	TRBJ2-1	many	TGTGCCAGCAGCTTGGGGGGGCGAACGGGGGGCGATGAGCAGTTCTTC	CASSLGGRTGGDEQFF
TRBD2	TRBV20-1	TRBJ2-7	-	TGCAGTGCTAGAGACCATACTAGCGGGAGTGGGCTCGAGCAGTACTTC	CSARDHTSGSGLEQYF
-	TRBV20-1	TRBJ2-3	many	TGCAGTGCTCCCCCCGGGACGGGGGGCAACACAGATACGCAGTATTTT	CSAPPGTGGNTDTQYF
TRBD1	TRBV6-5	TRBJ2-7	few	TGTGCCAGCAGTTTCTCCGGGACAGGGACCTACGAGCAGTACTTC	CASSFSGTGTYEQYF
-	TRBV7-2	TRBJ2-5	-	TGTGCCAGCAGCTTCTCGATTCAAGAGACCCAGTACTTC	CASSFSIQETQYF
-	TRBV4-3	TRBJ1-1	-	TGCGCCAGCAGCCAAGAAGCGGGAAGGGTGGGAGAAGCTTTCTTT	CASSQEAGRVGEAFF
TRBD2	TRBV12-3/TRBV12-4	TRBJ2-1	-	TGTGCCAGCCAGGGACTAGCGGCTTACAATGAGCAGTTCTTC	CASQGLAAYNEQFF
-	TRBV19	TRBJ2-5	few	TGTGCCAGTAGGGGTTCCTCCCAAGAGACCCAGTACTTC	CASRGSSQETQYF
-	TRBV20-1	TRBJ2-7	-	TGCAGTGCTAGAGGGACTAACCCCTACGAGCAGTACTTC	CSARGTNPYEQYF
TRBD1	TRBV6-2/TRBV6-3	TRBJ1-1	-	TGTGCCAGCAGTTCGACAGGGGGATGGACTGAAGCTTTCTTT	CASSSTGGWTEAFF
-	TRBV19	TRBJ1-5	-	TGTGCCAGTAGTATAAATAGAAATCAGCCCCAGCATTTT	CASSINRNQPQHF
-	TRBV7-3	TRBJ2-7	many	TGTGCCAGCAGCTTATACGCGGCCCAAGGGATCCCCTACGAGCAGTACTTC	CASSLYAAQGIPYEQYF
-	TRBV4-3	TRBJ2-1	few	TGCGCCAGCAGCCAGAGGGCCCTCTACAATGAGCAGTTCTTC	CASSQRALYNEQFF
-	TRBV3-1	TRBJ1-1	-	TGTGCCGCCTACGACAGCCTGAACACTGAAGCTTTCTTT	CAAYDSLNTEAFF
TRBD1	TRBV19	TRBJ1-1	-	TGTGCCAGTAGTGATAGTATTTGGGGACAGAGCTACCAGAACACTGAAGCTTTCTTT	CASSDSIWGQSYQNTEAFF
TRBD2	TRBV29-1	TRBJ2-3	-	TGCAGCGTTGATAACGGCGGGAGAACAGATACGCAGTATTTT	CSVDNGGRTDTQYF
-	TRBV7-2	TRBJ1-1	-	TGTGCCAGCAGCCTCGGGCGGGCCAGGGGAGTGTCTGAAGCTTTCTTT	CASSLGRARGVSEAFF
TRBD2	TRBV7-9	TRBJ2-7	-	TGTGCCAGCAGCGGGGGTACGGGAGGGTACGAGCAGTACTTC	CASSGGTGGYEQYF
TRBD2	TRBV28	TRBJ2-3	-	TGTGCCAGCACCGAAAGGAGCGGGATCGGGTCAGATACGCAGTATTTT	CASTERSGIGSDTQYF
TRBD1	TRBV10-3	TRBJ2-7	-	TGTGCCATCAGTGGGACAGGGGGTATCTACGAGCAGTACTTC	CAISGTGGIYEQYF
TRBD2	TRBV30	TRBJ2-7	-	TGTGCCTGGACCGCCGGGCTAGCGGGTGGCTACGAGCAGTACTTC	CAWTAGLAGGYEQYF
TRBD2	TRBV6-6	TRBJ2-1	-	TGTGCCAGCAGTTACTCGGCGGGAGGGCAAAATGAGCAGTTCTTC	CASSYSAGGQNEQFF
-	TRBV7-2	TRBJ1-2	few	TGTGCCAGCAGCTTAGGCCAGGTCGGGGGTGGCTACACCTTC	CASSLGQVGGGYTF
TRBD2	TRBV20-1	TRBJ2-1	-	TGCAGTGCTAGCGCCCCCGGGACTAGCGGAAAGAATGAGCAGTTCTTC	CSASAPGTSGKNEQFF
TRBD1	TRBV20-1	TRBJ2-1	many	TGCAGTGCACGTAACCGGGACAGGGGGCGCTGGGGGCAGTTCTTC	CSARNRDRGRWGQFF
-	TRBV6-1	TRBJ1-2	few	TGTGCCAGCAGTCTGGACTCCATTTATGGCTACACCTTC	CASSLDSIYGYTF